This T cell receptor beta chain was recorded in a study of blood T cell repertoires in COVID-19. Study in general: Samples of COVID-19 (acute and convalescent) were obtained from the United States, Italy and Spain. Nucleic acid was either cDNA or gDNA, and it came from T cells, B-cell-depleted T cells, or PBMCs.

This CDR3 has 15 residues. Germline V gene sequence: CDR1 GTSNPN, CDR2 SVGIG (reference sequence). Trimming cost V 3 bases and J 4 bases; bases outside gene matches: 7. This clone has only one observation. Original handling: The assay estimated nucleated cells by amplifying reference gene primers. Only in-frame clones appear in the TCRdb table, and some are missing; sequencing was by immunoSEQ multiplex PCR. That table is the source of V, J and clone size, and D and trimming were worked out from the DNA. This sample yields about 15,000 clones, of which 80% are seen a single time; approximately 15% belongs to the top ten.

V and J are TRBV30 and TRBJ1-2; 11 bases match TRBD1. Specimen: peripheral blood. The source of this sequence is a human donor in a cohort sampled during active COVID-19. CDR3 DNA: TGTGCCTGGAGCGGACAGGGGGCCGGGAGCTATGGCTACACCTTC. Amino acid sequence: CAWSGQGAGSYGYTF.